A single sample is the source of the 29 T cell receptor beta chains below, sequenced in a study of cytomegalovirus exposure and HLA in healthy donors (dated by TCRdb to between 2016 and 2019). The method behind the library was the immunoSEQ multiplex PCR assay. The immuneACCESS repertoire file appears here via TCRdb, limited to in-frame rearrangements. These files lack a portion of the clones; in checked studies, under half of the deficit traces to unresolved V genes, and the cause of the others is not known. In this sample the table shows 200,000 to 300,000 clones, around 86% of which occur a single time. The ten largest clones capture around 1.3% of the sample. The source material was PBMCs. Receptors were obtained from a woman between 25 and 40 years old in good health and CMV-seropositive.

The chain uses TRBV29-1 and TRBJ2-7; 10 positions agree with TRBD1. The CDR3 consists of 13 residues. From germline, CDR1 is SQVTM and CDR2 ANQGSEA. The V segment lost 6 bases and the J segment 7 bases; nucleotides outside the gene matches: 9. CDR3 loop: CSVLGQGGGEQYF. Written as DNA, the CDR3 is TGCAGCGTCCTCGGACAGGGGGGTGGGGAGCAGTACTTC.

The chain is built from TRBV28 and TRBJ1-5; the D is unclear. CDR1 and CDR2 (germline): MDHEN, SYDVKM. The CDR3 sequence is 14 residues long. V lost 3 bases and J 0 bases, leaving 6 bases between the germline ends. CDR3 in DNA: TGTGCCAGCAGTTTCGTATATAGCAATCAGCCCCAGCATTTT. Protein: CASSFVYSNQPQHF.

This chain uses TRBV11-2 with TRBJ1-4; D remains unclear. This CDR3 has 13 amino acids. Trimming took off 4 bases at V and 10 bases at J, with 13 bases between the two ends. Germline CDR1 is SGHAT and CDR2 is FQNNGV. Here the CDR3 DNA reads TGTGCCAGCAGCTCCCGCCCAGAGGGAAAACTGTTTTTT. Its protein product is CASSSRPEGKLFF. The full variable domain, its missing parts supplied by reference TRBV11-2 and TRBJ1-4, is EAGVAQSPRYKIIEKRQSVAFWCNPISGHATLYWYQQILGQGPKLLIQFQNNGVVDDSQLPKDRFSAERLKGVDSTLKIQPAKLEDSAVYLCASSSRPEGKLFFGSGTQLSVL.

The rearrangement uses TRBV28 and TRBJ1-1, with D possibly TRBD1 on 5 matching bases. Germline V lookup: CDR1 MDHEN, CDR2 SYDVKM. The CDR3 loop spans 14 amino acids. V was cut by 1 base and J by 4 bases, with 10 bases left in between. The CDR3 DNA reads as TGTGCCAGCAGTTTATTTGGCGGGACCACTGAAGCTTTCTTT. Protein sequence: CASSLFGGTTEAFF.

This rearrangement joins TRBV2 to TRBJ1-5; TRBD1 matches at 10 bases. The CDR3 is made up of 16 amino acids. In germline, CDR1 is SNHLY, CDR2 FYNNEI. J lost 1 base, V lost 6 bases, and 6 bases had no gene match. CDR3 region: CASRRGTGDSNQPQHF. The CDR3 DNA sequence: TGTGCCAGCAGGAGGGGGACAGGGGACAGCAATCAGCCCCAGCATTTT. Full variable domain (missing parts from reference TRBV2 and TRBJ1-5): EPEVTQTPSHQVTQMGQEVILRCVPISNHLYFYWYRQILGQKVEFLVSFYNNEISEKSEIFDDQFSVERPDGSNFTLKIRSTKLEDSAMYFCASRRGTGDSNQPQHFGDGTRLSIL.

This clone appeared a few times. The chain uses TRBV5-4 and TRBJ1-2; D may be TRBD1 (6 bases). The CDR3 is 16 residues long. Trimming took off 1 base at V and 4 bases at J, with 17 bases between the two ends. CDR1 is SGHNT, CDR2 YYREEE, per germline (reference sequence). The CDR3 DNA sequence: TGTGCCAGCAGCTTGCCCGGGGACATGATTGGCTATGGCTACACCTTC. Its translation is CASSLPGDMIGYGYTF.

This CDR3 reads CASSLTAREWTDTQYF. CDR3 DNA: TGTGCCAGCAGCTTAACCGCGCGGGAGTGGACAGATACGCAGTATTTT. V and J are TRBV7-3 and TRBJ2-3; 7 bases align to TRBD2. With V trimmed by 0 bases and J by 3 bases, 6 bases remained unmatched. CDR1 and CDR2 (germline): SGHTA, FQGTGA. This CDR3 is built from 16 residues.

V gene TRBV12-5 combines with J gene TRBJ2-3; 8 bases map to TRBD2. The V gene's germline CDR1 is LGHNT and CDR2 FRNRAP. This CDR3 contains 16 residues. V trimming: 4 bases; J trimming: 2 bases; junction bases outside the gene matches: 8. CDR3 sequence: CASGWSSGKVTDTQYF. The CDR3 region has the DNA TGTGCTAGTGGTTGGAGTAGCGGGAAGGTCACAGATACGCAGTATTTT.

The chain links TRBV25-1 to TRBJ2-5; TRBD2 agrees at 9 bases. The CDR3 covers 17 residues. Germline CDR1 reads MGHDK; CDR2 reads SYGVNS. Trimming at V came to 2 bases and at J to 1 base, leaving 8 bases not matched to a gene. CDR3 DNA sequence: TGTGCCAGCAGTGAAGCGACGGCGGGAGGGTTCCAAGAGACCCAGTACTTC. Residues: CASSEATAGGFQETQYF.

The J gene is TRBJ1-1, the V gene TRBV19; 11 bases fit TRBD1. The CDR3 runs 18 residues. Germline values: CDR1 LNHDA, CDR2 SQIVND (reference sequence). V dropped 5 bases and J dropped 3; count of bases not matched to a gene: 14. The CDR3 nucleotides read TGTGCCAGTAGTCCCCTAGGACAGGGGGCGGGGGTGGACACTGAAGCTTTCTTT. Translation gives CASSPLGQGAGVDTEAFF.

The J gene is TRBJ2-1, the V gene TRBV19; TRBD2 matches 9 bases. Germline V CDR1 and CDR2: LNHDA, SQIVND (reference sequence). J gave up 4 bases and V 7 bases, and 11 bases lay outside the gene matches. The CDR3 covers 16 residues. The CDR3 here is CASKAEPGLAYNEQFF. CDR3 DNA: TGTGCCAGTAAAGCAGAACCGGGACTAGCTTACAATGAGCAGTTCTTC. Full variable domain (remainder filled in from reference TRBV19 and TRBJ2-1): DGGITQSPKYLFRKEGQNVTLSCEQNLNHDAMYWYRQDPGQGLRLIYYSQIVNDFQKGDIAEGYSVSREKKESFPLTVTSAQKNPTAFYLCASKAEPGLAYNEQFFGPGTRLTVL.

The V call is TRBV10-3, the J call TRBJ2-7, with unresolved D. V gave up 4 bases and J gave up 0 bases, with 7 bases separating them. CDR1 and CDR2 from the germline V gene are ENHRY and SYGVKD. The CDR3 has 13 amino acids. CDR3 residues: CAISGPSSYEQYF. DNA for the CDR3: TGTGCCATCAGTGGGCCCAGCTCCTACGAGCAGTACTTC.

The chain joins TRBV19 to TRBJ1-5; D perhaps matches TRBD1 (6 bases). V lost 4 bases to trimming and J lost 4 bases, with 20 bases between them. The V gene's germline CDR1 is LNHDA and CDR2 SQIVND (reference sequence). The CDR3 sequence is 17 residues long. The CDR3, as DNA: TGTGCCAGTAGTACGGGGGGCTTAACTCTATGGAATCAGCCCCAGCATTTT. Residues: CASSTGGLTLWNQPQHF.

V is TRBV7-6 and J is TRBJ2-7; maybe TRBD1 (6 bases). V lost 1 base, J lost 2 bases, and 12 bases lay in between. The CDR3 is 15 amino acids. Germline V gene lookup returns CDR1 SGHVS and CDR2 FNYEAQ. CDR3 region: CASSLGTGPPYEQYF. CDR3 nucleotide sequence: TGTGCCAGCAGCTTAGGCACAGGGCCTCCCTACGAGCAGTACTTC.

This chain connects TRBV21-1 to TRBJ2-7; TRBD1 is the table's D call, not checked against the DNA. TRBV21-1 is given as a pseudogene. The CDR3 is 16 residues long. The CDR3 DNA follows: TGTGCCAGCACCACGACTGACAGGTGGTCCTCCTACGAGCAGTACTTC. Its translation: CASTTTDRWSSYEQYF.

This clone appeared a single time. The J gene is TRBJ2-3, the V gene TRBV9; D possibly corresponds to TRBD2 (5 bases). Germline lookup yields CDR1 SGDLS and CDR2 YYNGEE. The CDR3 contains 14 residues. The germline V and J ends were trimmed by 3 bases and 2 bases, with 10 bases remaining between them. The CDR3 sequence is CASSAGINTDTQYF. The CDR3 region has the DNA TGTGCCAGCAGCGCGGGGATAAACACAGATACGCAGTATTTT. The full variable domain, with the rest looked up from reference TRBV9 and TRBJ2-3, is DSGVTQTPKHLITATGQRVTLRCSPRSGDLSVYWYQQSLDQGLQFLIQYYNGEERAKGNILERFSAQQFPDLHSELNLSSLELGDSALYFCASSAGINTDTQYFGPGTRLTVL.

This rearrangement joins TRBV30 to TRBJ2-2; TRBD2 aligns across 13 bases. Germline V gene lookup returns CDR1 GTSNPN and CDR2 SVGIG (reference sequence). This CDR3 is 14 amino acids long. Losses at the gene ends were 4 bases for V and 6 bases for J; bases not matched to a gene: 2. In nucleotides, the CDR3 is TGTGCCTGGATGGGACTAGCGGGACCCGGGGAGCTGTTTTTT. Its protein product is CAWMGLAGPGELFF.

The chain combines TRBV13 with TRBJ1-3, with TRBD1 as a possible D gene (6 bases). This CDR3 is 13 amino acids long. The germline V and J ends were trimmed by 5 bases and 5 bases, with 10 bases remaining between them. The V gene's germline CDR1 is PRHDT and CDR2 FYEKMQ (reference sequence). CDR3: CASSGRGRNTIYF. The CDR3 region has the DNA TGTGCCAGCAGCGGCAGGGGCAGAAACACCATATATTTT.

The chain carries TRBV7-9 and TRBJ2-1, with 7 bases aligning to TRBD1. With V trimmed by 4 bases and J by 4 bases, 1 base remained unmatched. CDR1 is SEHNR and CDR2 is FQNEAQ in the germline V gene (reference sequence). The CDR3 has 13 amino acids. Written as DNA, the CDR3 is TGTGCCAGCAGCTCGGGACAGTACAATGAGCAGTTCTTC. Amino acids: CASSSGQYNEQFF. Combining the CDR3 with reference TRBV7-9 and TRBJ2-1 gives the whole variable domain DTGVSQNPRHKITKRGQNVTFRCDPISEHNRLYWYRQTLGQGPEFLTYFQNEAQLEKSRLLSDRFSAERPKGSFSTLEIQRTEQGDSAMYLCASSSGQYNEQFFGPGTRLTVL.

This clone came up once. The chain joins TRBV10-3 to TRBJ2-1, with D possibly TRBD2 on 5 matching bases. The germline CDR1 and CDR2 sequences are ENHRY and SYGVKD. The CDR3 sequence is 13 residues long. Trimming cost V 4 bases and J 3 bases, with 7 bases left between them. The CDR3 here is CAISVGSYNEQFF. CDR3 DNA: TGTGCCATCAGTGTGGGGAGCTACAATGAGCAGTTCTTC.

The rearrangement uses TRBV18 and TRBJ2-3; the match to TRBD2 covers 9 bases. CDR1 is KGHSH, CDR2 LQKENI, per germline. J lost 5 bases, V lost 3 bases, and 6 bases had no gene match. The CDR3 is 15 amino acids. As DNA, the CDR3 is TGTGCCAGCTCACCTATAGCGGGAGTGGTAGATACGCAGTATTTT. Translating it yields CASSPIAGVVDTQYF.

The genes are TRBV29-1 and TRBJ2-5, with 12 bases fitting TRBD2. Germline V lookup: CDR1 SQVTM, CDR2 ANQGSEA. This CDR3 region has 16 residues. Trimming at V came to 2 bases and at J to 5 bases, leaving 9 bases not matched to a gene. The DNA of the CDR3 is TGCAGCGTTGAACGGCTAGCGGGAGGGCCGGAGGAGACCCAGTACTTC. This codes for CSVERLAGGPEETQYF. Filled out from reference TRBV29-1 and TRBJ2-5, the complete variable domain reads SAVISQKPSRDICQRGTSLTIQCQVDSQVTMMFWYRQQPGQSLTLIATANQGSEATYESGFVIDKFPISRPNLTFSTLTVSNMSPEDSSIYLCSVERLAGGPEETQYFGPGTRLLVL.

The chain is built from TRBV5-1 and TRBJ2-1, with a tentative D call TRBD1 (6 bases). Germline CDR1 and CDR2: SGHRS and YFSETQ. The ends were cut back, 4 bases at V and 0 bases at J, with 11 bases in the middle. The CDR3 runs to 15 residues. The CDR3 loop reads CASSEDSSSYNEQFF. CDR3 coding DNA: TGCGCCAGCAGCGAGGACAGTAGCTCCTACAATGAGCAGTTCTTC. The whole variable domain, filled in from reference TRBV5-1 and TRBJ2-1, reads KAGVTQTPRYLIKTRGQQVTLSCSPISGHRSVSWYQQTPGQGLQFLFEYFSETQRNKGNFPGRFSGRQFSNSRSEMNVSTLELGDSALYLCASSEDSSSYNEQFFGPGTRLTVL.

This chain links TRBV5-1 with TRBJ2-5, with D possibly TRBD1 on 6 matching bases. The CDR3 is made up of 16 amino acids. V lost 0 bases and J 4 bases, leaving 16 bases between the germline ends. Germline-derived CDR1 and CDR2 are SGHRS and YFSETQ. CDR3 loop: CASSLAHLTGGETQYF. CDR3 in DNA: TGCGCCAGCAGCTTGGCCCATTTGACAGGCGGAGAGACCCAGTACTTC.

The genes are TRBV9 and TRBJ2-4; D uncertain. V was pared by 7 bases and J by 1 base, with 9 bases between. The CDR3 has 13 amino acids. Germline CDR1 reads SGDLS; CDR2 reads YYNGEE. CDR3 loop: CASGDLAKNIQYF. In nucleotides, the CDR3 is TGTGCCAGCGGAGATCTCGCCAAAAACATTCAGTACTTC.

There are a few counts of this clone. At the DNA level, this CDR3 is encoded by other sequences in the same sample as well. The rearrangement joins TRBV5-4 to TRBJ2-1, with TRBD2 matching over 14 bases. V shed 4 bases and J 3 bases; nucleotides not matched to a gene: 3. The CDR3 loop spans 16 amino acids. The germline CDR1 and CDR2 sequences are SGHNT and YYREEE (reference sequence). The CDR3 here is CASSRGTSGSYNEQFF. The CDR3 nucleotides are TGTGCCAGCAGCCGGGGGACTAGCGGGAGCTACAATGAGCAGTTCTTC.

Many counts were recorded for this clone. The chain has TRBV5-4 and TRBJ2-3; 13 bases align to TRBD2. CDR1 SGHNT and CDR2 YYREEE come from the germline V gene (reference sequence). The CDR3 has 15 amino acids. V was pared by 4 bases and J by 5 bases, with 4 bases of the junction left unmatched. The DNA for the CDR3 is TGTGCCAGCAGCGGGACTAGCGGGAAGGGAGATACGCAGTATTTT. It translates to CASSGTSGKGDTQYF.

The chain combines TRBV18 with TRBJ2-6; the match to TRBD1 covers 12 bases. This CDR3 comprises 19 residues. CDR1 and CDR2 (germline): KGHSH, LQKENI. The ends lost 3 bases at V and 3 bases at J; junction bases unmatched: 9. CDR3: CASSPELGQGASGANVLTF. In DNA form, the CDR3 reads TGTGCCAGCTCACCTGAGCTGGGACAGGGGGCGAGTGGGGCCAACGTCCTGACTTTC.

The rearrangement joins TRBV5-6 to TRBJ2-1; D unresolved. The CDR3 extends over 14 amino acids. The V end lost 6 bases, the J end lost 0 bases, and 10 bases lay between the germline ends. Germline CDR1 SGHDT, CDR2 YYEEEE. CDR3: CASIIWASYNEQFF. CDR3 in DNA: TGTGCCAGCATCATTTGGGCCTCCTACAATGAGCAGTTCTTC.